The clone carrying this TCR beta chain was observed a handful of times. What it binds is not known. TCRdb itself ran the reads through MiXCR, one entry per CDR3 protein. The sample consists of about 14,000 distinct CDR3 sequences, roughly 13% of them appearing once. These data belong to a study of type 1 regulatory T cells. The wider study: T-allo10 is a Tr1-enriched, alloantigen-specific CD4 T cell product made in vitro.

Unmatched junction bases numbered 7, after V lost 4 bases and J lost 2 bases. The CDR3 contains 16 residues. From germline, CDR1 is SGHVS and CDR2 FNYEAQ. This chain links TRBV7-6 with TRBJ2-2; TRBD2 matches at 7 bases. This clonotype was obtained from a human donor in good health. The source material was cultured T cells, either the whole culture or a sorted T cell fraction (not recorded which). CDR3 amino acids: CASSWGLTINTGELFF. Here the CDR3 DNA reads TGTGCCAGCAGCTGGGGACTAACCATTAACACCGGGGAGCTGTTTTTT.